Listed here are 26 T cell receptor beta chains from one sample, sequenced in a study of technical replicates of blood from several donors. Using immunoSEQ multiplex PCR, the repertoire was profiled, and TCRdb retains in-frame clones only, with some absent. The profile shows about 80,000 clones, less than 98% of them singletons. Sequencing was done on a sample of T cells isolated from PBMCs. The receptors come from a human donor in good health.

This chain uses TRBV6-5 with TRBJ2-7; tentatively, D is TRBD1 (5 bases). This CDR3 has 14 residues. Germline-derived CDR1 and CDR2 are MNHEY and SVGAGI. Trimming took off 6 bases at V and 0 bases at J, with 12 bases between the two ends. The CDR3 DNA reads TGTGCCAGCAGGAGGCAGGGATTCTCCTACGAGCAGTACTTC. This encodes CASRRQGFSYEQYF.

The J gene is TRBJ2-2, the V gene TRBV27, with TRBD2 matching over 13 bases. The V segment lost 3 bases and the J segment 7 bases; nucleotides outside the gene matches: 11. CDR3 length: 18 amino acids. Germline V gene sequence: CDR1 MNHEY, CDR2 SMNVEV (reference sequence). For the CDR3, the DNA is TGTGCCAGCAGTTTCGGGACTAGCGGGAACGGGGGCGGCGGGGAGCTGTTTTTT. Translated: CASSFGTSGNGGGGELFF.

The V call is TRBV19, the J call TRBJ2-5; TRBD2 aligns across 10 bases. CDR1 LNHDA and CDR2 SQIVND come from the germline V gene (reference sequence). J gave up 1 base and V 4 bases, and 3 bases lay outside the gene matches. This CDR3 spans 15 amino acids. As DNA, the CDR3 is TGTGCCAGTAGTACCGGGACTAGCGCCCAAGAGACCCAGTACTTC. This codes for CASSTGTSAQETQYF.

V gene TRBV28 combines with J gene TRBJ2-7, with D possibly matching TRBD1 (6 bases). CDR1 is MDHEN and CDR2 is SYDVKM in the germline V gene. Trimming shortened V by 3 bases and J by 3 bases, and 9 bases separated the two germline ends. The CDR3 runs 13 residues. The CDR3 here is CASSLRTDYEQYF. The DNA of the CDR3 is TGTGCCAGCAGTTTGCGGACAGACTACGAGCAGTACTTC.

CDR3: CASSQDAVRQGVYF. The DNA for the CDR3 is TGTGCCAGCAGCCAAGACGCCGTCCGACAGGGGGTGTACTTC. The chain carries TRBV4-2 and TRBJ2-7; 9 bases line up with TRBD1. V was pared by 0 bases and J by 12 bases, with 9 bases of the junction left unmatched. Germline V lookup: CDR1 LGHNA, CDR2 YNFKEQ. The CDR3 covers 14 residues.

This clone showed up just once. Other DNA sequences in the sample encode the same CDR3. The chain joins TRBV5-1 to TRBJ2-7, with 10 bases identical to TRBD1. V lost 4 bases to trimming and J lost 6 bases; unmatched junction nucleotides: 4. Germline V gives CDR1 SGHRS, CDR2 YFSETQ. The CDR3 runs to 13 residues. CDR3 nucleotide sequence: TGCGCCAGCAGCCTTGGACAGGGGGGCGAGCAGTACTTC. Protein product: CASSLGQGGEQYF.

This clone was picked up one time. The CDR3 region has the DNA TGTGCCAGCAGCTTGGGGGTTAGCGGGGGGGCGCAAGAGACCCAGTACTTC. It encodes CASSLGVSGGAQETQYF. The chain recombines TRBV5-4 with TRBJ2-5, with TRBD2 matching 11 bases. Germline CDR1 is SGHNT and CDR2 is YYREEE (reference sequence). The CDR3 is 17 residues long. V gave up 0 bases and J gave up 2 bases; unmatched junction bases: 6.

The rearrangement links TRBV28 to TRBJ1-5; D remains unclear. V dropped 3 bases and J dropped 1 base, with 13 bases sitting between them. The CDR3 length is 16 residues. Germline V gene sequence: CDR1 MDHEN, CDR2 SYDVKM. The CDR3 sequence is CASSFYSLRSNQPQHF. The CDR3, as DNA: TGTGCCAGCAGTTTCTACTCCTTGAGGAGCAATCAGCCCCAGCATTTT.

The chain is built from TRBV28 and TRBJ2-7, with 7 positions matching TRBD1. Germline lookup yields CDR1 MDHEN and CDR2 SYDVKM. The CDR3 consists of 14 residues. The trim removed 4 bases at V and 1 base at J, leaving 4 bases unmatched. CDR3 coding DNA: TGTGCCAGCAGTTATCGACAGGGATCCTACGAGCAGTACTTC. Its protein product is CASSYRQGSYEQYF. The complete variable domain, with remaining parts taken from reference TRBV28 and TRBJ2-7, reads DVKVTQSSRYLVKRTGEKVFLECVQDMDHENMFWYRQDPGLGLRLIYFSYDVKMKEKGDIPEGYSVSREKKERFSLILESASTNQTSMYLCASSYRQGSYEQYFGPGTRLTVT.

The chain joins TRBV10-1 to TRBJ2-1; D is uncertain. This CDR3 spans 16 amino acids. Trimming pared 0 bases from V and 7 bases from J, leaving 16 bases between. Germline V gives CDR1 WNHNN, CDR2 SYGVQD (reference sequence). The CDR3 DNA reads as TGCGCCAGCAGTGAGTCCGTGTATCGAGTTGTAAATGAGCAGTTCTTC. Translation: CASSESVYRVVNEQFF.

V and J are TRBV28 and TRBJ1-1; D unresolved. Trimming stripped 3 bases from V and 5 bases from J, with 4 bases between. This CDR3 spans 11 amino acids. Germline lookup yields CDR1 MDHEN and CDR2 SYDVKM. Here the CDR3 DNA reads TGTGCCAGCAGTTTTAAAACTGAAGCTTTCTTT. Amino acids: CASSFKTEAFF.

The chain has TRBV5-1 and TRBJ2-1, with TRBD1 identical over 8 bases. The CDR3 sequence is 14 residues long. V was pared by 3 bases and J by 8 bases, with 7 bases of the junction left unmatched. Germline CDR1 reads SGHRS; CDR2 reads YFSETQ. The CDR3 DNA reads TGCGCCAGCAGCTGGGGACAGGACGGGGATGAGCAGTTCTTC. Its translation is CASSWGQDGDEQFF. The variable domain in full, with the rest retrieved from reference TRBV5-1 and TRBJ2-1, is KAGVTQTPRYLIKTRGQQVTLSCSPISGHRSVSWYQQTPGQGLQFLFEYFSETQRNKGNFPGRFSGRQFSNSRSEMNVSTLELGDSALYLCASSWGQDGDEQFFGPGTRLTVL.

The chain couples TRBV10-3 to TRBJ1-2; 10 bases line up with TRBD1. CDR1 and CDR2 from the germline V gene are ENHRY and SYGVKD. There are 14 residues in the CDR3. With 9 bases clipped from V and 4 bases from J, the junction kept 8 bases outside the gene matches. Written as DNA, the CDR3 is TGTGCCATAGGGACAGGGGAGGAGGGCTATGGCTACACCTTC. Encoded protein: CAIGTGEEGYGYTF.

The chain has TRBV4-1 and TRBJ1-2, with 8 bases that match TRBD1. Losses at the gene ends were 2 bases for V and 7 bases for J; bases not matched to a gene: 15. The CDR3 sequence is 17 residues long. Germline values: CDR1 MGHRA, CDR2 YSYEKL. This CDR3 is CASSQPRTGRMLSGYTF. CDR3 bases: TGCGCCAGCAGCCAACCGAGGACAGGGCGGATGTTGAGTGGCTACACCTTC.

J is TRBJ1-2 and V is TRBV5-4; 8 positions agree with TRBD1. This CDR3 region has 14 residues. V trimming: 0 bases; J trimming: 4 bases; junction bases outside the gene matches: 2. In germline, CDR1 is SGHNT, CDR2 YYREEE (reference sequence). For the CDR3, the DNA is TGTGCCAGCAGCTTGGGGACAGGGCCCTATGGCTACACCTTC. Translated: CASSLGTGPYGYTF.

The rearrangement links TRBV23-1 to TRBJ1-5, with D perhaps TRBD1 (6 bases). TRBV23-1 is reported as an ORF; its role is uncertain. Trimming pared 0 bases from V and 0 bases from J, leaving 9 bases between. The CDR3 runs to 16 residues. The CDR3 DNA is TGCGCCAGCAGTCAATCCTTAGGGGGTAGCAATCAGCCCCAGCATTTT. Amino acid sequence: CASSQSLGGSNQPQHF.

The chain has TRBV9 and TRBJ2-7, with D maybe TRBD2 (5 bases). The CDR3 runs 12 residues. V was cut by 0 bases and J by 5 bases, with 6 bases left in between. The V gene's germline CDR1 is SGDLS and CDR2 YYNGEE. CDR3 sequence: CASSVAEDEQYF. The CDR3 DNA reads as TGTGCCAGCAGCGTAGCGGAGGACGAGCAGTACTTC.

The J gene is TRBJ2-3, the V gene TRBV7-9; the match to TRBD1 covers 8 bases. Trimming took 4 bases from V and 5 from J; bases not matched to a gene: 2. The CDR3 runs 13 residues. The germline V gene has CDR1 SEHNR and CDR2 FQNEAQ (reference sequence). CDR3 DNA sequence: TGTGCCAGCAGCTCAACAGGGGGAGATACGCAGTATTTT. Residues: CASSSTGGDTQYF. Drawing the rest from reference TRBV7-9 and TRBJ2-3, the complete variable domain is DTGVSQNPRHKITKRGQNVTFRCDPISEHNRLYWYRQTLGQGPEFLTYFQNEAQLEKSRLLSDRFSAERPKGSFSTLEIQRTEQGDSAMYLCASSSTGGDTQYFGPGTRLTVL.

The chain joins TRBV5-1 to TRBJ1-5, with 7 bases identical to TRBD1. Trimming cost V 3 bases and J 3 bases; bases outside gene matches: 3. The CDR3 covers 14 residues. Germline CDR1 reads SGHRS; CDR2 reads YFSETQ. The DNA of the CDR3 is TGCGCCAGCAGCTCCGGGACAGACAATCAGCCCCAGCATTTT. The encoded protein is CASSSGTDNQPQHF.

DNA for the CDR3: TGTGCCAGCAGTTTATCTCCAGGTTCTTTACCAATAGCCCTCCACTTT. Translation: CASSLSPGSLPIALHF. The chain uses TRBV27 and TRBJ1-6, with no clear D. The V end was cut by 0 bases, the J end by 14 bases, with 20 bases between. The germline CDR1 and CDR2 sequences are MNHEY and SMNVEV (reference sequence). The CDR3 totals 16 residues.

The chain is built from TRBV4-1 and TRBJ2-1, with 12 bases lining up with TRBD1. The CDR3 loop spans 18 amino acids. Germline loops: CDR1 MGHRA, CDR2 YSYEKL. Trimming took 3 bases from V and 2 from J; bases not matched to a gene: 8. The CDR3 here is CASSQAGQGALTYNEQFF. The CDR3 region has the DNA TGCGCCAGCAGCCAGGCGGGACAGGGGGCCCTTACCTACAATGAGCAGTTCTTC.

V and J are TRBV19 and TRBJ2-3; 7 nucleotides match TRBD2. CDR1 and CDR2 from the germline V gene are LNHDA and SQIVND (reference sequence). The CDR3 sequence is 14 residues long. Trimming cost V 1 base and J 5 bases; bases outside gene matches: 3. CDR3 sequence (DNA): TGTGCCAGTAGTATAGGACTAGCTGGAGATACGCAGTATTTT. This codes for CASSIGLAGDTQYF.

This clone was found once. This rearrangement joins TRBV30 to TRBJ2-7; 8 bases line up with TRBD1. Germline CDR1 and CDR2: GTSNPN and SVGIG (reference sequence). J gave up 2 bases and V 6 bases, and 6 bases lay outside the gene matches. The CDR3 spans 13 residues. This chain's CDR3 is CACPGQAPYEQYF. The CDR3 DNA reads as TGTGCCTGTCCGGGACAGGCCCCCTACGAGCAGTACTTC.

The V and J genes are TRBV4-2 and TRBJ2-7; TRBD2 matches at 10 bases. Losses at the gene ends were 4 bases for V and 3 bases for J; bases not matched to a gene: 9. In germline, CDR1 is LGHNA, CDR2 YNFKEQ. The CDR3 length is 16 residues. CDR3 nucleotide sequence: TGTGCCAGCAGCCCATTAGCGGGGGGCCCTCTCTACGAGCAGTACTTC. Amino acid sequence: CASSPLAGGPLYEQYF.

The chain uses TRBV9 and TRBJ1-3; weak D call: TRBD1 (5 bases). Trimming stripped 0 bases from V and 0 bases from J, with 7 bases between. Germline V gene lookup returns CDR1 SGDLS and CDR2 YYNGEE. The CDR3 sequence is 15 residues long. Here the CDR3 DNA reads TGTGCCAGCAGCGTAGCAGGGTACTCTGGAAACACCATATATTTT. Translated, it gives CASSVAGYSGNTIYF.

The rearrangement joins TRBV29-1 to TRBJ2-2, with D possibly matching TRBD1 (6 bases). Germline CDR1 and CDR2: SQVTM and ANQGSEA. This CDR3 has 14 amino acids. V lost 0 bases to trimming and J lost 2 bases, with 7 bases between them. CDR3 in DNA: TGCAGCGTTGAAGAGGGGGCCAACACCGGGGAGCTGTTTTTT. Amino acids: CSVEEGANTGELFF.